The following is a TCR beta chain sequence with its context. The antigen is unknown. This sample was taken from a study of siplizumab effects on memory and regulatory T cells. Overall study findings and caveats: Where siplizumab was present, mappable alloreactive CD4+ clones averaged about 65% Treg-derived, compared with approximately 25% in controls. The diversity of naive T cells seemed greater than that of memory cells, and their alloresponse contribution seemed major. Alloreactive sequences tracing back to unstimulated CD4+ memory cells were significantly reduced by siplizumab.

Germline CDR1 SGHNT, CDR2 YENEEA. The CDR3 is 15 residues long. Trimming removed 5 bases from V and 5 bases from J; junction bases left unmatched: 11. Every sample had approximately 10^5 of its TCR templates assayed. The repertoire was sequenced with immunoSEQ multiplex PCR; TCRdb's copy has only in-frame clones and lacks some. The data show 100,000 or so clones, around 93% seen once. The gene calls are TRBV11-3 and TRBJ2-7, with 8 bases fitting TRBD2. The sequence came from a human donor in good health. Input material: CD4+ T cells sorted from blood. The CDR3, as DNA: TGTGCCAGCAGCCTGTCCGGGACTAGTTTCGACGAGCAGTACTTC. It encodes CASSLSGTSFDEQYF.